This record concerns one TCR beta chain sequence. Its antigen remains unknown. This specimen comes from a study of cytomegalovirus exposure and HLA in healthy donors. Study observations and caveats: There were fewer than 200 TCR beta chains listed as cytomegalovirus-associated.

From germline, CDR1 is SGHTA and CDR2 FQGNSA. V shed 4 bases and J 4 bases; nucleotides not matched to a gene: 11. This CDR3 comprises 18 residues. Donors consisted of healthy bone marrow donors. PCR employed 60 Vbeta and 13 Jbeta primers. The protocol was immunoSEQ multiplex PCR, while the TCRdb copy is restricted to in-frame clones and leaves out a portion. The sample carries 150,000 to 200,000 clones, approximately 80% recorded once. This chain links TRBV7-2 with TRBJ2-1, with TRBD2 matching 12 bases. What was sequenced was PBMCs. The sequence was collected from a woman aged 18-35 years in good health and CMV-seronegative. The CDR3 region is CASSSHFRLAGVYNEQFF. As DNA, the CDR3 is TGTGCCAGCAGCTCCCATTTCCGACTAGCGGGGGTGTACAATGAGCAGTTCTTC.